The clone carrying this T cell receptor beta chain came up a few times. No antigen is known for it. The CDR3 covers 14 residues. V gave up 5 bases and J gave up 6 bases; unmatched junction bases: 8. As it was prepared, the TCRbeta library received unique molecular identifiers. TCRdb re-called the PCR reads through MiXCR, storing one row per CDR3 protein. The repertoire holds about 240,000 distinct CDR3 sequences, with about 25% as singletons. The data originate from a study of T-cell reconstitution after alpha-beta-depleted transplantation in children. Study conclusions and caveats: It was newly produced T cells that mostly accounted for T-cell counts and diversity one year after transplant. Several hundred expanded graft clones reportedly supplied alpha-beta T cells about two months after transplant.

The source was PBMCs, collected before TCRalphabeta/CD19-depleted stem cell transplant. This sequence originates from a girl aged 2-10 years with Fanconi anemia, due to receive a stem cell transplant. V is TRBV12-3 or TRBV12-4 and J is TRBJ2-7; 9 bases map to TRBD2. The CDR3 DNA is TGTGCCAGCAGTCCCCCGGGACTAGCAGGCGAGCAGTACTTC. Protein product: CASSPPGLAGEQYF.